The 27 T cell receptor beta chains presented below share a single source sample, sequenced in a study of shared clonotypes between healthy human individuals. Naive CD8 cells were CD45RO-negative, positively selected for CCR7, excluding terminally differentiated effector memory CD45RA+ cells. Assay used: immunoSEQ multiplex PCR; TCRdb lists only in-frame clones, some missing. The sample comprises hundreds of thousands of clones, 95% to 96% of which are singletons, and about 0.11% rests with the top ten. Input material: naive CD8+ T cells sorted from blood. Receptors originate from a woman aged 30 to 39 in good health.

About this clone: Within the sample, other DNA sequences also encode this same CDR3. The chain is built from TRBV29-1 and TRBJ2-7; D gene uncertain. Trimming took 0 bases from V and 0 from J, leaving 0 bases between them. Germline CDR1 is SQVTM and CDR2 is ANQGSEA. CDR3 length: 11 amino acids. CDR3 in DNA: TGCAGCGTTGAAGACTCCTACGAGCAGTACTTC. It specifies CSVEDSYEQYF.

The chain links TRBV7-8 to TRBJ2-1; no definite D call. CDR3 length equals 17 residues. The ends were cut back, 6 bases at V and 2 bases at J, with 20 bases in the middle. Germline lookup yields CDR1 SGHVS and CDR2 FQNEAQ. Here the CDR3 reads CASSSITRPDPYNEQFF. The DNA for the CDR3 is TGTGCCAGCAGTTCTATCACACGACCCGATCCCTACAATGAGCAGTTCTTC.

The genes are TRBV14 and TRBJ1-2; D call uncertain. The CDR3 is 15 residues long. V was shortened by 0 bases and J by 4 bases, with 12 bases between the two germline ends. Germline loops: CDR1 SGHDN, CDR2 FVKESK. CDR3 sequence: CASSQDQQPIYGYTF. CDR3 DNA: TGTGCCAGCAGCCAAGACCAGCAGCCAATCTATGGCTACACCTTC.

This clone came up once. The J gene is TRBJ2-1, the V gene TRBV12-5; no clear D. The length of the CDR3 is 11 residues. Germline values: CDR1 LGHNT, CDR2 FRNRAP. Trimming stripped 6 bases from V and 10 bases from J, with 10 bases between. CDR3 in amino acids: CASGFGGEQFF. The DNA for the CDR3 is TGTGCTAGTGGCTTCGGTGGAGAGCAGTTCTTC.

Only one count was recorded for this clone. The chain couples TRBV7-9 to TRBJ2-3; the D gene could be TRBD1 or TRBD2 (6 bases each). Germline CDR1 is SEHNR and CDR2 is FQNEAQ (reference sequence). The CDR3 is 17 residues long. Deletions cut 1 base from V and 0 bases from J, with 14 bases between. The CDR3 loop reads CASSLDTGAVSTDTQYF. DNA of the CDR3: TGTGCCAGCAGCTTAGACACGGGGGCGGTTAGCACAGATACGCAGTATTTT.

This chain connects TRBV7-6 to TRBJ2-7, with D perhaps matching TRBD1 (5 bases). CDR3 length: 16 amino acids. Trimming took 6 bases from V and 0 from J, leaving 18 bases between them. Germline V CDR1 and CDR2: SGHVS, FNYEAQ. DNA for the CDR3: TGTGCCAGCAGTGCTCGGCTGGGGCCGAGCTCCTACGAGCAGTACTTC. Translating gives CASSARLGPSSYEQYF. Full variable domain (missing parts from reference TRBV7-6 and TRBJ2-7): GAGVSQSPRYKVTKRGQDVALRCDPISGHVSLYWYRQALGQGPEFLTYFNYEAQQDKSGLPNDRFSAERPEGSISTLTIQRTEQRDSAMYRCASSARLGPSSYEQYFGPGTRLTVT.

The V call is TRBV2, the J call TRBJ2-1; D gene unclear. This CDR3 contains 14 residues. Between the trimmed V and J ends, which lost 5 bases and 6 bases, there was a span of 14 bases. Germline values: CDR1 SNHLY, CDR2 FYNNEI. The CDR3 bases are TGTGCCAGCAGTAAGTCCGGCCCTTCCAATGAGCAGTTCTTC. It yields the protein CASSKSGPSNEQFF.

CDR3 nucleotides: TGTGCCAGCAGTGACTCAGGACAGGGTCAAGAGACCCAGTACTTC. Its translation: CASSDSGQGQETQYF. The chain uses TRBV25-1 and TRBJ2-5; 8 bases align to TRBD1. The CDR3 has 15 amino acids. V trimming: 3 bases; J trimming: 2 bases; junction bases outside the gene matches: 5. Germline loops: CDR1 MGHDK, CDR2 SYGVNS. Together with reference TRBV25-1 and TRBJ2-5, the CDR3 gives the full variable domain: EADIYQTPRYLVIGTGKKITLECSQTMGHDKMYWYQQDPGMELHLIHYSYGVNSTEKGDLSSESTVSRIRTEHFPLTLESARPSHTSQYLCASSDSGQGQETQYFGPGTRLLVL.

The chain carries TRBV4-2 and TRBJ2-4; D possibly matches TRBD1 or TRBD2 (7 bases each). Germline assignment: CDR1 LGHNA and CDR2 YNFKEQ. The CDR3 totals 19 residues. Trimming took 2 bases from V and 3 from J, leaving 23 bases between them. The CDR3 is CASSQRIGGGPGGKNIQYF. Written as DNA, the CDR3 is TGTGCCAGCAGCCAACGCATCGGGGGAGGGCCAGGGGGCAAAAACATTCAGTACTTC.

This clone was recorded only once. The CDR3 nucleotides are TGTGCCAGCAGCTCGGGGGGTTACTACAATGAGCAGTTCTTC. This gives the protein CASSSGGYYNEQFF. V usage is TRBV7-9 and J usage is TRBJ2-1; 7 nucleotides align to TRBD2. The CDR3 runs to 14 residues. Looked up from germline, CDR1 is SEHNR and CDR2 is FQNEAQ (reference sequence). The J segment lost 3 bases and the V segment lost 4 bases, leaving 3 bases of the junction unmatched.

V usage is TRBV7-9 and J usage is TRBJ2-7, with D possibly being TRBD2 (6 bases). This CDR3 is 11 amino acids long. The germline gives CDR1 SEHNR, CDR2 FQNEAQ (reference sequence). The V end was cut by 6 bases, the J end by 7 bases, with 10 bases between. The CDR3 protein is CASSLAQEQYF. CDR3 in DNA: TGTGCCAGCAGTCTAGCGCAGGAGCAGTACTTC.

This chain connects TRBV6-5 to TRBJ1-1; 7 bases agree with TRBD1. CDR1 and CDR2 from the germline V gene are MNHEY and SVGAGI. The CDR3 loop spans 13 amino acids. Losses at the gene ends were 6 bases for V and 5 bases for J; bases not matched to a gene: 6. The CDR3, as DNA: TGTGCCAGCAGACATACAGGGGTAACTGAAGCTTTCTTT. Residues: CASRHTGVTEAFF.

The V gene is TRBV2, the J gene TRBJ2-5; D not resolved. Germline CDR1 and CDR2: SNHLY and FYNNEI. Trimming cost V 3 bases and J 5 bases, with 16 bases left between them. CDR3 size: 15 residues. DNA for the CDR3: TGTGCCAGCAGTGACGGCCCAGCCATGGAGGAGACCCAGTACTTC. Translated, it gives CASSDGPAMEETQYF.

The V call is TRBV9, the J call TRBJ2-5; no clear D. The CDR3 runs to 15 residues. V was pared by 0 bases and J by 3 bases, with 12 bases between. Per germline, CDR1 SGDLS and CDR2 YYNGEE. CDR3 in amino acids: CASSVDGNPKETQYF. CDR3 coding DNA: TGTGCCAGCAGCGTAGACGGTAACCCGAAAGAGACCCAGTACTTC.

The rearrangement joins TRBV6-1 to TRBJ2-1; 8 bases align to TRBD2. Per germline, CDR1 MNHNS and CDR2 SASEGT. Losses at the gene ends were 2 bases for V and 0 bases for J; bases not matched to a gene: 3. This CDR3 has 16 residues. In nucleotides, the CDR3 is TGTGCCAGCAGTGAATGGAGCGGGAGCTCCTACAATGAGCAGTTCTTC. This translates into CASSEWSGSSYNEQFF.

As regards this clone: The same CDR3 can be traced to other DNA sequences in this sample. V gene TRBV9 combines with J gene TRBJ2-7; unclear D gene. Per germline, CDR1 SGDLS and CDR2 YYNGEE. The CDR3 has 14 residues. Trimming took 0 bases from V and 3 from J, leaving 10 bases between them. Written as DNA, the CDR3 is TGTGCCAGCAGCGTAGGAGTAGGAAGCTACGAGCAGTACTTC. Protein sequence: CASSVGVGSYEQYF.

The rearrangement links TRBV14 to TRBJ1-4; 11 bases agree with TRBD1. From germline, CDR1 is SGHDN and CDR2 FVKESK. Trimming took 4 bases from V and 5 from J; bases not matched to a gene: 3. This CDR3 region has 15 residues. The CDR3 is CASSLDRGRNEKLFF. The CDR3 coding sequence is TGTGCCAGCAGCCTGGACAGGGGGCGGAATGAAAAACTGTTTTTT.

CDR3 loop: CASSHPGQRTGELFF. CDR3 DNA: TGTGCCAGCAGTCACCCGGGCCAGCGGACCGGGGAGCTGTTTTTT. V and J are TRBV28 and TRBJ2-2, with a possible D match to TRBD2 (5 bases). There are 15 residues in the CDR3. V lost 5 bases and J 5 bases, leaving 15 bases between the germline ends. The germline gives CDR1 MDHEN, CDR2 SYDVKM.

The chain employs TRBV28 and TRBJ2-5; the D gene is possibly TRBD1 (6 bases). This CDR3 region has 17 residues. The germline V gene encodes CDR1 MDHEN and CDR2 SYDVKM. The germline V and J ends were trimmed by 2 bases and 2 bases, with 18 bases remaining between them. CDR3 protein: CASSLIVGYREQETQYF. Written as DNA, the CDR3 is TGTGCCAGCAGTTTAATTGTAGGCTACAGGGAACAAGAGACCCAGTACTTC.

V usage is TRBV7-9 and J usage is TRBJ2-3, with D maybe TRBD2 (5 bases). The ends were cut back, 1 base at V and 2 bases at J, with 10 bases in the middle. CDR1 is SEHNR and CDR2 is FQNEAQ in the germline V gene (reference sequence). CDR3 length: 15 amino acids. CDR3: CASSLDGLVTDTQYF. CDR3 coding DNA: TGTGCCAGCAGCTTAGATGGACTGGTCACAGATACGCAGTATTTT.

The genes are TRBV5-6 and TRBJ2-3; D is unresolved. Germline loops: CDR1 SGHDT, CDR2 YYEEEE. The CDR3 extends over 12 amino acids. V lost 0 bases, J lost 7 bases, and 6 bases lay in between. The CDR3 DNA follows: TGTGCCAGCAGCTTGGCGGTAAATACGCAGTATTTT. Translated, it gives CASSLAVNTQYF.

The chain joins TRBV4-1 to TRBJ1-1, with D hard to call. Trimming cost V 1 base and J 0 bases, with 9 bases left between them. CDR1 and CDR2 from the germline V gene are MGHRA and YSYEKL. CDR3 size: 15 residues. The CDR3 protein is CASSQGPGMNTEAFF. The CDR3 DNA sequence: TGCGCCAGCAGCCAAGGTCCGGGGATGAACACTGAAGCTTTCTTT.

The gene calls are TRBV6-1 and TRBJ2-7; 9 positions match TRBD1. Germline V gives CDR1 MNHNS, CDR2 SASEGT. This CDR3 comprises 14 residues. Trimming at V came to 7 bases and at J to 1 base, leaving 5 bases not matched to a gene. This chain's CDR3 is CASIYRGPSYEQYF. CDR3 nucleotides: TGTGCCAGCATATACAGGGGGCCATCCTACGAGCAGTACTTC.

Turning to this clone: Additional DNA sequences in this sample encode the identical CDR3. The genes are TRBV5-6 and TRBJ1-1; D not certain. The V end was cut by 0 bases, the J end by 1 base, with 7 bases between. The CDR3 spans 14 residues. CDR1 is SGHDT, CDR2 YYEEEE, per germline. CDR3 amino acids: CASSLGAGNTEAFF. The CDR3 DNA reads TGTGCCAGCAGCTTGGGCGCAGGGAACACTGAAGCTTTCTTT.

This clone was found once. Other DNA sequences in this sample translate to the same CDR3. V usage is TRBV6-5 and J usage is TRBJ2-5; maybe TRBD1 (5 bases). Germline CDR1 is MNHEY and CDR2 is SVGAGI. The CDR3 loop spans 14 amino acids. V was cut by 2 bases and J by 2 bases, with 9 bases left in between. The CDR3: CASSYSDSQETQYF. Written as DNA, the CDR3 is TGTGCCAGCAGTTACAGCGACAGTCAAGAGACCCAGTACTTC.

This chain links TRBV27 with TRBJ2-1, with D perhaps matching TRBD2 (6 bases). The CDR3 has 17 amino acids. Germline V lookup: CDR1 MNHEY, CDR2 SMNVEV (reference sequence). The V gene lost 3 bases and the J gene lost 3 bases, with 18 bases spanning the gap. DNA for the CDR3: TGTGCCAGCAGTTTTTTGGCCCGTAGCGGTATCTACAATGAGCAGTTCTTC. Encoded protein: CASSFLARSGIYNEQFF.

V gene TRBV6-4 combines with J gene TRBJ1-1; D is unresolved. Trimming stripped 0 bases from V and 3 bases from J, with 8 bases between. The CDR3 has 14 residues. In germline, CDR1 is MRHNA, CDR2 SNTAGT. In nucleotides, the CDR3 is TGTGCCAGCAGTGACTCGAGGACCGACACTGAAGCTTTCTTT. Translated, it gives CASSDSRTDTEAFF.